The source of this TCR beta chain is a study of cytomegalovirus exposure and HLA in healthy donors. Study-level points and caveats: Association of 17,000 or so TCR beta sequences with HLA alleles was found at 0.05 false discovery rate in a later analysis.

Germline V lookup: CDR1 MNHNY, CDR2 SVGAGI (reference sequence). V was clipped by 2 bases and J by 6 bases, with 13 bases between them. The CDR3 has 14 residues. Each of the donors was a healthy bone marrow donor. Donors sampled were nominally healthy, though unrecorded immune exposures were likely. About this clone itself: Its antigen is undetermined.

The PCR ran on 60 Vbeta and 13 Jbeta primers. Method: immunoSEQ multiplex PCR; TCRdb's copy keeps in-frame clones and lacks some. The data contain about 180,000 clones, around 77% of them seen just once; the ten biggest clones take up 2% to 2.5%. The sequenced sample was PBMCs. The chain employs TRBV6-6 and TRBJ1-2; D is perhaps TRBD1 (6 bases). The clonotype comes from a man aged 55-75 years in good health and CMV-seronegative. CDR3 protein: CASSYHGQRDGYTF. The CDR3 coding sequence is TGTGCCAGCAGTTACCACGGACAGAGGGATGGCTACACCTTC.